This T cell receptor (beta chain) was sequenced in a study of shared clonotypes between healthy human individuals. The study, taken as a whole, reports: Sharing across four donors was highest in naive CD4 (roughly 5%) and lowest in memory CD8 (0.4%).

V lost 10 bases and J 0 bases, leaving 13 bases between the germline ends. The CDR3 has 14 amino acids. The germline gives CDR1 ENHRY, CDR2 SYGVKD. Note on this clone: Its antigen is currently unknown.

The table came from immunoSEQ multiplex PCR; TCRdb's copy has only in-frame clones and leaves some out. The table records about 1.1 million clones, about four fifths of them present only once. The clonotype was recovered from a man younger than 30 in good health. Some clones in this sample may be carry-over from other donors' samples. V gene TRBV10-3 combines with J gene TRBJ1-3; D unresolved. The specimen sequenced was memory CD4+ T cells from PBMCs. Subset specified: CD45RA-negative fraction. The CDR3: CATLPGFSGNTIYF. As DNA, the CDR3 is TGTGCCACCCTCCCCGGTTTCTCTGGAAACACCATATATTTT.